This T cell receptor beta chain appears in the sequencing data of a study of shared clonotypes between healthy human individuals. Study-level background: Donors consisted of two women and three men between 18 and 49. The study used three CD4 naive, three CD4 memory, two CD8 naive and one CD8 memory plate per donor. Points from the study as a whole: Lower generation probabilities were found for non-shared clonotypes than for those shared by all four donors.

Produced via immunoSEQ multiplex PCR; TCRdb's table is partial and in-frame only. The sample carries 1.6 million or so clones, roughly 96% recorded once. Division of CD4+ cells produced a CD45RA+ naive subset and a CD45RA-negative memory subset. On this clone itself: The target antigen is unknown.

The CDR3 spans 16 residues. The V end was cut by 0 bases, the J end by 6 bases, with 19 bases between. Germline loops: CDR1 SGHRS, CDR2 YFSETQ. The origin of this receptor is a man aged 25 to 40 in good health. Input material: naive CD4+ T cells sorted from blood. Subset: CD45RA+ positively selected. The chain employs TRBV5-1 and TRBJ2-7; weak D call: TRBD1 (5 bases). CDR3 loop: CASSLVAAGIFSEQYF. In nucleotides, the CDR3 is TGCGCCAGCAGCTTGGTGGCGGCAGGGATATTTTCCGAGCAGTACTTC.